The 26 T cell receptor beta chains presented below share a single source sample, sequenced in a study of blood T cell repertoires in COVID-19 (dated by TCRdb to 2019 to 2021). Preparation of the library involved the immunoSEQ multiplex PCR assay. Drawn from immuneACCESS, this table holds only the in-frame rearrangements with V and J called that TCRdb kept. Clones are partly lost; checked studies trace under half to an unresolved V gene and leave the rest unexplained. The sample contains 150,000 to 200,000 clones, approximately 81% of them found a single time. Around 15% of the sample lies in the top ten. The sample consisted of peripheral blood. The receptors come from an older woman with COVID-19, enrolled during active disease.

This rearrangement joins TRBV7-8 to TRBJ2-7; 7 positions match TRBD2. The CDR3 has 14 residues. Germline-derived CDR1 and CDR2 are SGHVS and FQNEAQ. V lost 5 bases and J lost 1; bases outside the gene matches: 5. The chain's CDR3 is CASSLLALSYEQYF. The CDR3 region has the DNA TGTGCCAGCAGCCTACTAGCGTTATCCTACGAGCAGTACTTC.

The chain is built from TRBV6-6 and TRBJ1-3; the match to TRBD1 covers 9 bases. The ends lost 2 bases at V and 7 bases at J; junction bases unmatched: 3. The CDR3 consists of 14 residues. Germline loops: CDR1 MNHNY, CDR2 SVGAGI (reference sequence). In DNA, the CDR3 is TGTGCCAGCAGTTACGGACAGGGGACGAACACCATATATTTT. This codes for CASSYGQGTNTIYF.

This chain connects TRBV6-1 to TRBJ2-3, with TRBD2 matching over 7 bases. Germline trimming cut 1 base from V and 3 bases from J; bases unmatched to any gene: 1. CDR3 length: 14 residues. The germline V gene has CDR1 MNHNS and CDR2 SASEGT. The CDR3 sequence: CASSEVGGTDTQYF. CDR3 nucleotide sequence: TGTGCCAGCAGTGAAGTGGGGGGGACAGATACGCAGTATTTT.

The CDR3 loop reads CSVEVNAGTGEQYV. Here the CDR3 DNA reads TGCAGCGTTGAAGTTAATGCAGGCACCGGAGAGCAGTACGTC. The chain recombines TRBV29-1 with TRBJ2-7, with no clear D. This CDR3 has 14 residues. Per germline, CDR1 SQVTM and CDR2 ANQGSEA. V was pared by 1 base and J by 7 bases, with 17 bases between.

The J gene is TRBJ2-3, the V gene TRBV24-1; no definite D call. CDR1 and CDR2 (germline): KGHDR, SFDVKD. Trimming stripped 9 bases from V and 2 bases from J, with 14 bases between. This CDR3 is 14 amino acids long. CDR3 amino acids: CATGSSSHTDTQYF. The CDR3 DNA follows: TGTGCCACCGGTTCTAGTTCCCACACAGATACGCAGTATTTT.

The chain employs TRBV3-1 (or the pseudogene TRBV3-2) and TRBJ2-3, with D possibly being TRBD2 (5 bases). Germline loops: CDR1 LGHDT, CDR2 YNNKEL (reference sequence). V was pared by 0 bases and J by 8 bases, with 15 bases between. The CDR3 contains 15 residues. The CDR3 region is CASSQELSVPSTQYF. CDR3 in DNA: TGTGCCAGCAGCCAAGAGCTTAGCGTTCCCTCTACGCAGTATTTT.

This clone was detected only a few times. This rearrangement joins TRBV6-2 or TRBV6-3 to TRBJ1-2; weak D call: TRBD1 (5 bases). Germline loops: CDR1 MNHEY, CDR2 SVGEGT. Trimming cost V 5 bases and J 7 bases, with 8 bases left between them. The CDR3 runs to 11 residues. CDR3 bases: TGTGCCAGCAGTCTTAGGGGTGGCTACACCTTC. This sequence encodes CASSLRGGYTF.

The chain uses TRBV18 and TRBJ2-2; D call uncertain. The CDR3 has 12 amino acids. Germline V CDR1 and CDR2: KGHSH, LQKENI. V was pared by 7 bases and J by 6 bases, with 9 bases between. The CDR3 nucleotides read TGTGCCAGCTGGAGCGCGGCCGGGGAGCTGTTTTTT. As protein: CASWSAAGELFF.

V gene TRBV2 combines with J gene TRBJ1-1; tentatively, D is TRBD1 (6 bases). There are 14 residues in the CDR3. Germline CDR1 reads SNHLY; CDR2 reads FYNNEI. Between the trimmed V and J ends, which lost 5 bases and 1 base, there was a span of 11 bases. The CDR3 loop is CASSPSRGNTEAFF. For the CDR3, the DNA is TGTGCCAGCAGTCCGAGCAGGGGGAACACTGAAGCTTTCTTT. The entire variable domain, with the rest obtained from reference TRBV2 and TRBJ1-1, is as follows: EPEVTQTPSHQVTQMGQEVILRCVPISNHLYFYWYRQILGQKVEFLVSFYNNEISEKSEIFDDQFSVERPDGSNFTLKIRSTKLEDSAMYFCASSPSRGNTEAFFGQGTRLTVV.

The chain uses TRBV6-1 and TRBJ1-5, with D uncertain. CDR1 is MNHNS, CDR2 SASEGT, per germline. The CDR3 sequence is 15 residues long. Trimming shortened V by 1 base and J by 1 base, and 8 bases separated the two germline ends. CDR3 in DNA: TGTGCCAGCAGTGAAGGGAGCCTCAGCAATCAGCCCCAGCATTTT. Its protein is CASSEGSLSNQPQHF.

This clone has just a few counts. This sequence joins TRBV29-1 and TRBJ1-1, with D perhaps matching TRBD1 (5 bases). The CDR3 runs 12 residues. CDR1 is SQVTM and CDR2 is ANQGSEA in the germline V gene. V dropped 8 bases and J dropped 0 bases, with 10 bases sitting between them. DNA of the CDR3: TGCAGCTCAAGGGGCCTGAACACTGAAGCTTTCTTT. This gives the protein CSSRGLNTEAFF.

The CDR3 reads CASKDRVSGNTIYF. CDR3 nucleotides: TGTGCCAGTAAAGACAGGGTGTCTGGAAACACCATATATTTT. The chain uses TRBV19 and TRBJ1-3; 7 bases map to TRBD1. Germline CDR1 reads LNHDA; CDR2 reads SQIVND (reference sequence). With 7 bases clipped from V and 1 base from J, the junction kept 4 bases outside the gene matches. CDR3 size: 14 residues. Variable domain in full (rest from reference TRBV19 and TRBJ1-3): DGGITQSPKYLFRKEGQNVTLSCEQNLNHDAMYWYRQDPGQGLRLIYYSQIVNDFQKGDIAEGYSVSREKKESFPLTVTSAQKNPTAFYLCASKDRVSGNTIYFGEGSWLTVV.

V and J are TRBV5-6 and TRBJ1-2; unclear D gene. The CDR3 totals 14 residues. Between the trimmed V and J ends, which lost 4 bases and 2 bases, there was a span of 12 bases. Germline loops: CDR1 SGHDT, CDR2 YYEEEE. The CDR3 sequence is CASSPSRGNYGYTF. CDR3 DNA: TGTGCCAGCAGCCCCTCAAGAGGGAACTATGGCTACACCTTC.

CDR3: CASSSTDRYNEKLFF. CDR3 DNA: TGTGCCAGCAGCTCAACAGACAGATACAATGAAAAACTGTTTTTT. The gene calls are TRBV5-6 and TRBJ1-4; D is possibly TRBD1 (5 bases). Germline V CDR1 and CDR2: SGHDT, YYEEEE. The V and J ends lost 3 bases and 5 bases respectively, with 14 bases between them. This CDR3 is 15 amino acids long.

The chain couples TRBV6-5 to TRBJ2-7, with 8 bases that match TRBD1. With 6 bases clipped from V and 5 bases from J, the junction kept 6 bases outside the gene matches. Germline CDR1 is MNHEY and CDR2 is SVGAGI. This CDR3 is built from 13 residues. In nucleotides, the CDR3 is TGTGCCAGCAGCTTGGGACAGGTAAACGAGCAGTACGTC. It codes for CASSLGQVNEQYV.

The V gene is TRBV7-2, the J gene TRBJ2-1; TRBD2 is a possible D gene (7 bases). This CDR3 has 14 residues. Germline CDR1 reads SGHTA; CDR2 reads FQGNSA. The V gene lost 0 bases and the J gene lost 6 bases, with 9 bases spanning the gap. The CDR3 spells CASSLAGGANEQFF. The CDR3, as DNA: TGTGCCAGCAGCTTAGCGGGGGGGGCCAATGAGCAGTTCTTC.

V usage is TRBV10-3 and J usage is TRBJ1-1; D is unresolved. CDR1 is ENHRY, CDR2 SYGVKD, per germline. The V gene lost 7 bases and the J gene lost 4 bases, with 10 bases spanning the gap. CDR3 length: 12 residues. The CDR3 protein is CAIKEAGTEAFF. The CDR3, as DNA: TGTGCCATCAAGGAGGCCGGCACTGAAGCTTTCTTT.

To note about this clone: Relative to the germline gene, one junction end is altered; a read error may explain this. The V call is TRBV27, the J call TRBJ2-4; D remains unclear. Germline CDR1 and CDR2: MNHEY and SMNVEV (reference sequence). The CDR3 has 13 amino acids. In DNA, the CDR3 is TGTGCCAGCAGTTTAAGTAGCAGTAACATTCAGTGCTTC. This sequence encodes CASSLSSSNIQCF.

The chain has TRBV27 and TRBJ1-1, with a possible D match to TRBD1 (6 bases). Germline V CDR1 and CDR2: MNHEY, SMNVEV (reference sequence). The CDR3 runs 15 residues. Trimming pared 6 bases from V and 1 base from J, leaving 15 bases between. The CDR3 here is CASRSPGQPNTEAFF. The CDR3 DNA follows: TGTGCCAGCAGATCTCCGGGACAACCGAACACTGAAGCTTTCTTT.

DNA for the CDR3: TGCGCCAGCAGCCCGGAGGGCACAGATACGCAGTATTTT. This gives the protein CASSPEGTDTQYF. The chain employs TRBV5-1 and TRBJ2-3; tentatively, D is TRBD2 (5 bases). Germline CDR1 is SGHRS and CDR2 is YFSETQ. This CDR3 region has 13 residues. V lost 4 bases and J 1 base, leaving 7 bases between the germline ends.

The chain links TRBV27 to TRBJ1-2; perhaps TRBD1 as D (6 bases). This CDR3 is 13 amino acids long. In germline, CDR1 is MNHEY, CDR2 SMNVEV (reference sequence). Trimming stripped 5 bases from V and 6 bases from J, with 13 bases between. In DNA, the CDR3 is TGTGCCAGCAGTACCGGACAGAAACATGGCTACACCTTC. Protein product: CASSTGQKHGYTF.

CDR3 sequence reads: CASRRQAYSGNTIYF. CDR3 nucleotides: TGTGCCAGCAGAAGACAGGCCTACTCTGGAAACACCATATATTTT. This chain joins TRBV19 and TRBJ1-3; tentative D call: TRBD1 (6 bases). The CDR3 runs 15 residues. Germline V gene data show CDR1 as LNHDA and CDR2 as SQIVND (reference sequence). Trimming took 9 bases from V and 0 from J, leaving 15 bases between them.

The CDR3 DNA sequence: TGTGCCACCAGTGACCCCGGACAGGGCCGAGAGACCCAGTACTTC. It encodes CATSDPGQGRETQYF. The rearrangement uses TRBV24-1 and TRBJ2-5; 8 bases match TRBD1. The CDR3 sequence is 15 residues long. Germline CDR1 KGHDR, CDR2 SFDVKD. J gave up 4 bases and V 4 bases, and 7 bases lay outside the gene matches.

V is TRBV28 and J is TRBJ2-7; TRBD1 might be the D (6 bases). V was pared by 8 bases and J by 1 base, with 9 bases between. The CDR3 loop spans 12 amino acids. Per the germline V gene, CDR1 is MDHEN and CDR2 is SYDVKM. The CDR3 loop is CASCGQSYEQYF. CDR3 in DNA: TGTGCCAGCTGTGGACAGTCCTACGAGCAGTACTTC.

The rearrangement links TRBV19 to TRBJ1-2; D might be TRBD1 (6 bases). This CDR3 is 14 amino acids long. V lost 3 bases to trimming and J lost 8 bases, with 16 bases between them. The germline gives CDR1 LNHDA, CDR2 SQIVND (reference sequence). As DNA, the CDR3 is TGTGCCAGTAGTATCTCCCAGGGGATGCGGGGCTACACCTTC. Its protein product is CASSISQGMRGYTF.

This rearrangement joins TRBV6-5 to TRBJ1-6, with D perhaps matching TRBD1 (6 bases). Germline V gene sequence: CDR1 MNHEY, CDR2 SVGAGI. This CDR3 comprises 11 residues. The V end was cut by 5 bases, the J end by 13 bases, with 9 bases between. The CDR3 region is CASSRQGPLHF. The CDR3, as DNA: TGTGCCAGCAGTAGGCAGGGGCCCCTCCACTTT.